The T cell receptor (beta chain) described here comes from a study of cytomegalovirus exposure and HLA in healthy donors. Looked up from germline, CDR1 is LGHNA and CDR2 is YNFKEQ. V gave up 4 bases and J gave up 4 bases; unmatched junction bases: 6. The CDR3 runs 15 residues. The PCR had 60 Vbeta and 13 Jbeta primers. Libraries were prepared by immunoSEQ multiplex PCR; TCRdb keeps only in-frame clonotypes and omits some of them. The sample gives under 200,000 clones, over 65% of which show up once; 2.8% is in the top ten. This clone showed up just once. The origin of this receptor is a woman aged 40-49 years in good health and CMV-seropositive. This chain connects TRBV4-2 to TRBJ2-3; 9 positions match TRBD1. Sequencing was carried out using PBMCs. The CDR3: CASSLGTGTADTQYF. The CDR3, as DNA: TGTGCCAGCAGCCTTGGGACAGGGACGGCAGATACGCAGTATTTT.